The next 3 T cell receptor beta chains were all read from a single sample in a study of shared clonotypes between healthy human individuals (dated by TCRdb to the early 2020s). The library came from the immunoSEQ multiplex PCR assay. Drawn from immuneACCESS, this table holds only the in-frame rearrangements with V and J called that TCRdb kept. Clones are partly lost; checked studies trace under half to an unresolved V gene and leave the rest unexplained. The sample profile shows over 300,000 clones; roughly 87% of them were found once. The leading ten clones occupy about 17% of the sample. Sequenced input: memory CD8+ T cells sorted from blood. The sample's cell subset or site label, in plain terms: CD45RO+ cells pooled with CCR7-negative TemRA cells. These receptors were obtained from a man between 18 and 29 years old in good health.

CDR3 coding DNA: TGTGCCAGCAGGGGGGACGGTACGCAGTATTTT. It is translated as CASRGDGTQYF. The chain combines TRBV6-1 with TRBJ2-3; either TRBD1 or TRBD2 may supply D (5 bases each). The germline V gene has CDR1 MNHNS and CDR2 SASEGT. Trimming took 6 bases from V and 8 from J, leaving 9 bases between them. The CDR3 contains 11 residues.

The rearrangement uses TRBV5-1 and TRBJ1-6, with D hard to call. Per the germline V gene, CDR1 is SGHRS and CDR2 is YFSETQ. With 3 bases removed from V and 1 base from J, the gap between germline ends came to 17 bases. CDR3 length: 18 residues. This chain's CDR3 is CASSSRTPTSSYNSPLHF. The CDR3 DNA follows: TGCGCCAGCAGCTCACGGACTCCCACATCGTCCTATAATTCACCCCTCCACTTT.

J is TRBJ2-7 and V is TRBV27; D unclear. The CDR3 is 14 amino acids. V dropped 0 bases and J dropped 0 bases, with 6 bases sitting between them. Germline assignment: CDR1 MNHEY and CDR2 SMNVEV (reference sequence). For the CDR3, the DNA is TGTGCCAGCAGTTTATCGTCCGTCTCCTACGAGCAGTACTTC. Its translation: CASSLSSVSYEQYF.